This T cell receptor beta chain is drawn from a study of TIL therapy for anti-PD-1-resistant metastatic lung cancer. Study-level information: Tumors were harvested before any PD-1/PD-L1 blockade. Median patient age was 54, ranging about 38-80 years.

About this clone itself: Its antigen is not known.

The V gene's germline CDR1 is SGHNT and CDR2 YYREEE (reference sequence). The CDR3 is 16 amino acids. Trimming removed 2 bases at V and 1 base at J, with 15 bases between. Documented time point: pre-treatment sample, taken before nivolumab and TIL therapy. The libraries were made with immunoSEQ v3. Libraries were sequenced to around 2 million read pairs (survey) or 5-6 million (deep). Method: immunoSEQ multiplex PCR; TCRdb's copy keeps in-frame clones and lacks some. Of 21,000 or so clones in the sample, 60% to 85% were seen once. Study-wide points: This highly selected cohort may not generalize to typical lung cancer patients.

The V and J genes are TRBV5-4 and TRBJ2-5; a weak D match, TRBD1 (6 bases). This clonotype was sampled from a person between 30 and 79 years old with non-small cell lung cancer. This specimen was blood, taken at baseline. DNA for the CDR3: TGTGCCAGCAGCTTTTCCGAGGGACACGGCCAAGAGACCCAGTACTTC. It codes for CASSFSEGHGQETQYF.